This T cell receptor (beta chain) was retrieved from a study of early T cells in non-severe SARS-CoV-2 infection. The table lists this clonotype with many counts. From the 5' RACE reads, TCRdb called clonotypes with MiXCR, one entry per CDR3 protein. The sample has 90,000 to 130,000 distinct CDR3 sequences; about 12% are singletons. Material: whole blood. The sequence came from an adult who was a healthcare worker with PCR-confirmed SARS-CoV-2 infection or an uninfected control (not recorded which).

The CDR3 DNA reads TGTGCCACCCTTTCCCCTGGGGGCACCGGGGAGCTGTTTTTT. Protein sequence: CATLSPGGTGELFF. The chain links TRBV5-4 to TRBJ2-2; D assignment may be TRBD1 or TRBD2 (5 bases each). The length of the CDR3 is 14 residues. The V and J ends lost 9 bases and 4 bases respectively, with 16 bases between them. Germline V gene data show CDR1 as SGHNT and CDR2 as YYREEE (reference sequence).